Shown below are 22 T cell receptor beta chains from a single sample sequenced in a study of T cells in narcolepsy. Clones were sequenced by immunoSEQ multiplex PCR, and TCRdb holds only the in-frame ones, with some missing. The sample carries roughly 30,000 clones, 81% recorded once. Sample: memory (CD45RA-) CD4+ T cells from blood. The origin of the receptors is a human donor in good health.

The V call is TRBV6-1, the J call TRBJ1-3, with 9 bases that match TRBD1. The V segment lost 9 bases and the J segment 9 bases; nucleotides outside the gene matches: 9. The CDR3 contains 13 residues. The germline gives CDR1 MNHNS, CDR2 SASEGT. CDR3 DNA sequence: TGTGCCAGGGCCCGGGACAGGGTGGGCACCATATATTTT. Its protein is CARARDRVGTIYF.

The genes are TRBV5-1 and TRBJ2-5, with D possibly matching TRBD1 (6 bases). This CDR3 is 15 amino acids long. Germline-derived CDR1 and CDR2 are SGHRS and YFSETQ. The V end lost 1 base, the J end lost 0 bases, and 10 bases lay between the germline ends. CDR3 nucleotides: TGCGCCAGCAGCTTGAGGGACACGTACCAAGAGACCCAGTACTTC. Translated, it gives CASSLRDTYQETQYF. The entire variable domain, with the rest obtained from reference TRBV5-1 and TRBJ2-5, is as follows: KAGVTQTPRYLIKTRGQQVTLSCSPISGHRSVSWYQQTPGQGLQFLFEYFSETQRNKGNFPGRFSGRQFSNSRSEMNVSTLELGDSALYLCASSLRDTYQETQYFGPGTRLLVL.

The chain carries TRBV10-3 and TRBJ2-3, with 7 bases matching TRBD2. With 7 bases clipped from V and 5 bases from J, the junction kept 6 bases outside the gene matches. Germline V gene lookup returns CDR1 ENHRY and CDR2 SYGVKD. The CDR3 sequence is 13 residues long. The CDR3: CAITRLAKDTQYF. CDR3 bases: TGTGCCATCACTAGACTAGCAAAAGATACGCAGTATTTT.

This chain uses TRBV2 with TRBJ1-1; 8 bases are shared with TRBD1. Germline assignment: CDR1 SNHLY and CDR2 FYNNEI. V lost 6 bases and J lost 1; bases outside the gene matches: 4. The CDR3 sequence is 14 residues long. In DNA, the CDR3 is TGTGCCAGCAGCGGACAGGGAGGGAACACTGAAGCTTTCTTT. Translated, it gives CASSGQGGNTEAFF.

The V gene is TRBV7-6, the J gene TRBJ2-5; D unclear. The J call may be faulty, since TRBJ2-7 better matches the DNA end. This CDR3 has 15 amino acids. In germline, CDR1 is SGHVS, CDR2 FNYEAQ. The CDR3 sequence: CASSLSSSGINEQYF. In DNA, the CDR3 is TGTGCCAGCAGCTTATCCTCGTCAGGCATCAACGAGCAGTACTTC.

V gene TRBV19 combines with J gene TRBJ1-5, with a weak D call TRBD1 (6 bases). Trimming left V 6 bases short and J 7 bases short, with 13 bases between. The CDR3 has 13 amino acids. Germline loops: CDR1 LNHDA, CDR2 SQIVND (reference sequence). The CDR3 loop is CASSPGVRQPQHF. The CDR3 DNA follows: TGTGCCAGTAGCCCAGGGGTCCGGCAGCCCCAGCATTTT.

By proportion, this clone is medium-sized (0.01 to 0.1%). V gene TRBV7-9 combines with J gene TRBJ1-1, with 7 bases that match TRBD1. From germline, CDR1 is SEHNR and CDR2 FQNEAQ (reference sequence). The V and J ends lost 3 bases and 0 bases, in that order; junction bases with no gene match: 1. This CDR3 contains 14 residues. For the CDR3, the DNA is TGTGCCAGCAGCTTGGGACAGATGAACACTGAAGCTTTCTTT. This encodes CASSLGQMNTEAFF.

In its sample, this clone was seen once. The chain couples TRBV2 to TRBJ2-1; 11 bases fit TRBD2. Trimming took 5 bases from V and 6 from J; bases not matched to a gene: 15. Germline values: CDR1 SNHLY, CDR2 FYNNEI. The length of the CDR3 is 18 residues. Here the CDR3 reads CASSPVFPHSGGGNEQFF. The CDR3 DNA sequence: TGTGCCAGCAGTCCGGTGTTCCCTCATAGCGGGGGGGGCAATGAGCAGTTCTTC.

V gene TRBV6-1 combines with J gene TRBJ1-3; D not resolved. Trimming shortened V by 7 bases and J by 0 bases, and 10 bases separated the two germline ends. This CDR3 is built from 14 residues. CDR1 is MNHNS and CDR2 is SASEGT in the germline V gene. The CDR3 here is CASKNSFSGNTIYF. The CDR3 nucleotides read TGTGCCAGCAAGAATTCTTTCTCTGGAAACACCATATATTTT.

As DNA, the CDR3 is TGTGCCATCAGGGAAGGGAGCTACAATGAGCAGTTCTTC. This gives the protein CAIREGSYNEQFF. V gene TRBV10-3 combines with J gene TRBJ2-1, with TRBD2 as a possible D gene (5 bases). The V end was cut by 6 bases, the J end by 3 bases, with 9 bases between. The germline CDR1 and CDR2 sequences are ENHRY and SYGVKD. This CDR3 comprises 13 residues.

This sequence joins TRBV5-6 and TRBJ2-5, with TRBD2 matching over 10 bases. CDR1 is SGHDT, CDR2 YYEEEE, per germline. J gave up 3 bases and V 7 bases, and 9 bases lay outside the gene matches. CDR3 length equals 15 residues. CDR3 nucleotide sequence: TGTGCCAGCGGATCACCACTAGCGGGAAAAGAGACCCAGTACTTC. Translation gives CASGSPLAGKETQYF. The full variable domain, with the rest looked up from reference TRBV5-6 and TRBJ2-5, is DAGVTQSPTHLIKTRGQQVTLRCSPKSGHDTVSWYQQALGQGPQFIFQYYEEEERQRGNFPDRFSGHQFPNYSSELNVNALLLGDSALYLCASGSPLAGKETQYFGPGTRLLVL.

The J gene is TRBJ2-5, the V gene TRBV19, with 9 bases fitting TRBD1. The end of the DNA aligns better with TRBJ2-7, so the J call may be wrong. From germline, CDR1 is LNHDA and CDR2 SQIVND (reference sequence). The length of the CDR3 is 15 residues. The chain's CDR3 is CASSIGTGARYEQYF. The CDR3 region has the DNA TGTGCCAGTAGTATAGGGACAGGGGCTCGCTACGAGCAGTACTTC.

The chain links TRBV6-1 to TRBJ2-7; D remains ambiguous. CDR3 length: 14 residues. V lost 4 bases and J lost 3, with 13 bases in between. CDR1 MNHNS and CDR2 SASEGT come from the germline V gene. The CDR3 spells CASSAAGGFYEQYF. The CDR3 DNA sequence: TGTGCCAGCAGTGCGGCAGGCGGTTTCTACGAGCAGTACTTC.

The chain has TRBV13 and TRBJ2-7, with TRBD2 identical over 14 bases. V was clipped by 1 base and J by 0 bases; unmatched bases: 5. The CDR3 extends over 18 amino acids. Germline CDR1 and CDR2: PRHDT and FYEKMQ (reference sequence). CDR3 sequence: CASSLETGTSGSSYEQYF. The CDR3 nucleotides are TGTGCCAGCAGCTTAGAGACAGGGACTAGCGGGAGCTCCTACGAGCAGTACTTC.

The chain uses TRBV15 and TRBJ2-1; D gene uncertain. CDR1 is LNHNV and CDR2 is YYDKDF in the germline V gene (reference sequence). V lost 0 bases, J lost 2 bases, and 5 bases lay in between. The CDR3 covers 14 residues. The CDR3 loop is CATSRDLAYNEQFF. In DNA, the CDR3 is TGTGCCACCAGCAGAGATTTAGCCTACAATGAGCAGTTCTTC.

As for this clone: Other DNA sequences of this sample code for an identical CDR3. The chain has TRBV5-1 and TRBJ2-5; 14 positions match TRBD2. The junction had 0 bases not matched to a gene; V was cut back by 0 bases and J by 2 bases. CDR1 SGHRS and CDR2 YFSETQ come from the germline V gene. The CDR3 loop spans 16 amino acids. CDR3: CASSLGTSGGQETQYF. The DNA of the CDR3 is TGCGCCAGCAGCTTGGGGACTAGCGGGGGGCAAGAGACCCAGTACTTC.

The chain combines TRBV19 with TRBJ2-1; 7 positions match TRBD2. The germline gives CDR1 LNHDA, CDR2 SQIVND (reference sequence). This CDR3 is built from 15 residues. Unmatched junction bases numbered 8, after V lost 5 bases and J lost 4 bases. This CDR3 reads CASSDGGSLYNEQFF. DNA for the CDR3: TGTGCCAGTAGTGATGGCGGGAGTTTGTACAATGAGCAGTTCTTC. Full variable domain (rest looked up from reference TRBV19 and TRBJ2-1): DGGITQSPKYLFRKEGQNVTLSCEQNLNHDAMYWYRQDPGQGLRLIYYSQIVNDFQKGDIAEGYSVSREKKESFPLTVTSAQKNPTAFYLCASSDGGSLYNEQFFGPGTRLTVL.

The chain links TRBV27 to TRBJ1-1; TRBD1 matches 7 bases. Germline V gene lookup returns CDR1 MNHEY and CDR2 SMNVEV (reference sequence). The CDR3 has 12 residues. J was trimmed by 7 bases and V by 3 bases; bases with no gene match: 2. The DNA for the CDR3 is TGTGCCAGCAGTTTTCGACAGGGTGAAGCTTTCTTT. The encoded protein is CASSFRQGEAFF.

The chain couples TRBV11-2 to TRBJ1-1; 8 bases align to TRBD1. Germline V gene lookup returns CDR1 SGHAT and CDR2 FQNNGV. CDR3 size: 16 residues. V lost 2 bases, J lost 4 bases, and 9 bases stayed unmatched. CDR3 in DNA: TGTGCCAGCAGCTTAAACAGGGGGGGTGACGGCACTGAAGCTTTCTTT. Protein product: CASSLNRGGDGTEAFF.

V is TRBV6-1 and J is TRBJ2-6; 7 positions match TRBD1. The CDR3 spans 13 residues. Germline-derived CDR1 and CDR2 are MNHNS and SASEGT. V lost 8 bases to trimming and J lost 4 bases; unmatched junction nucleotides: 2. The CDR3 spells CASEGAGANVLTF. DNA for the CDR3: TGTGCCAGCGAGGGGGCCGGGGCCAACGTCCTGACTTTC.

A few counts support this clone. The V and J genes are TRBV10-3 and TRBJ1-1; 8 bases match TRBD1. J gave up 8 bases and V 6 bases, and 8 bases lay outside the gene matches. The CDR3 has 13 amino acids. Germline V gives CDR1 ENHRY, CDR2 SYGVKD. The CDR3 reads CAISVDRVSEAFF. In DNA, the CDR3 is TGTGCCATCAGCGTGGACAGGGTATCAGAAGCTTTCTTT.

This rearrangement joins TRBV10-3 to TRBJ2-4; TRBD1 might be the D (5 bases). CDR1 ENHRY and CDR2 SYGVKD come from the germline V gene. The CDR3 spans 13 residues. V was pared by 0 bases and J by 13 bases, with 13 bases between. CDR3 coding DNA: TGTGCCATCAGTGAGTCGACAGCCGAGAGACAGTACTTC. Translated: CAISESTAERQYF.